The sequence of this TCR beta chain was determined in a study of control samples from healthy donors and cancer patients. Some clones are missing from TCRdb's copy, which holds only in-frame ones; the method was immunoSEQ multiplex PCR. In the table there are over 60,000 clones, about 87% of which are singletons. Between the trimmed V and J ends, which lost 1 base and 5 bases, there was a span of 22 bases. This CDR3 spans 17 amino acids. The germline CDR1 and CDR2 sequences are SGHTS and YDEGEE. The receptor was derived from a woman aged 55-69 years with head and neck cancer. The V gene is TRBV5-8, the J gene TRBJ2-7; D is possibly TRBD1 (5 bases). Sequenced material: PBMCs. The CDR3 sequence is CASSLFIPLRENHEQYF. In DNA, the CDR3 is TGTGCCAGCAGCTTGTTCATTCCGCTCAGGGAAAACCACGAGCAGTACTTC.